This T cell receptor beta chain was profiled in a study of cytomegalovirus exposure and HLA in healthy donors. Profiling relied on immunoSEQ multiplex PCR, and the TCRdb table lists in-frame clones only, not all of them. Among around 350,000 clones listed, 70% to 90% were seen once. Germline trimming cut 5 bases from V and 0 bases from J; bases unmatched to any gene: 5. The CDR3 spans 15 residues. The germline gives CDR1 SNHLY, CDR2 FYNNEI. Material: PBMCs. The sequence was collected from a woman between 18 and 30 years old in good health and CMV-seronegative. This chain links TRBV2 with TRBJ2-3; 7 bases map to TRBD1. CDR3 coding DNA: TGTGCCAGCAGTCTGGGACAGAAAAGCACAGATACGCAGTATTTT. Translating gives CASSLGQKSTDTQYF.